This TCR beta chain was recovered during a study of T cell responses to AZD1222 COVID-19 vaccine. Study-level findings and limits: The donor cohort was predominantly white British with a female majority, and clonal diversity may have been underestimated. Only five to seven individuals given AZD1222 were seropositive at baseline.

TCRdb's table, derived via immunoSEQ multiplex PCR, lists solely in-frame clones and lacks some. This table has under 100,000 clones, 70% to 90% appearing once. This CDR3 spans 18 amino acids. With regard to this clone: Its antigen is unknown.

This rearrangement joins TRBV21-1 to TRBJ2-2; the DNA was not used to check the table's D call, TRBD2. TRBV21-1 is deemed a pseudogene. The origin of this receptor is an adult in good health. This sample comprised peripheral blood, obtained on day 0 of AZD1222 vaccination. The CDR3 reads CASSKGTSGILRTGELFF. The CDR3, as DNA: TGTGCCAGCAGCAAGGGGACTAGCGGGATACTCCGCACCGGGGAGCTGTTTTTT.